This paragraph covers one T cell receptor (beta chain) sequence. The data were obtained in a study of blood T cell repertoires in COVID-19. Study-wide context: Donors in the United States, Italy and Spain gave samples during acute or convalescent COVID-19. Sample material is recorded as cDNA or gDNA derived from T cells, B-cell-depleted T cells, or PBMCs.

In the original analysis: Nucleated cell number was recorded as an estimate derived from reference gene primer amplification. The assay was immunoSEQ multiplex PCR, and TCRdb's table has in-frame clones only and misses some. V and J calls and clone size are copied from that table; D and trimming were computed from the DNA. The sample records around 74,000 clones, over 85% being singletons. With 5 bases clipped from V and 6 bases from J, the junction kept 6 bases outside the gene matches. The CDR3 is made up of 14 amino acids. Germline CDR1 reads SEHNR; CDR2 reads FQNEAQ (reference sequence). The sequence was obtained from an elderly woman with active or convalescent COVID-19. This chain joins TRBV7-9 and TRBJ1-4, with 7 nucleotides matching TRBD1. The sample comprised peripheral blood. This CDR3 reads CASSPSTGYEKLFF. CDR3 in DNA: TGTGCCAGCAGCCCTTCGACAGGGTATGAAAAACTGTTTTTT.